This paragraph reports one T cell receptor beta chain. Which antigen it targets is not known. No base-level quality is on record; no much larger clone is a single base apart. Based on the germline V gene, the CDR1 and CDR2 sequences are SNHLY and FYNNEI. Inclusive of the bounding cysteine and phenylalanine, the CDR3 is 13 residues long. Only the CDR3 portion is preserved as DNA: 39 bases, with reading frame beginning at the first base. V lost 8 bases and J lost 5 bases; the stretch between them is 15 bases long. This sample is part of a study of blood T cell repertoires in COVID-19 (dated by TCRdb to the early 2020s). In the study overall: Collaborator samples came from the United States, Italy and Spain and covered acute and convalescent phases of COVID-19. The material from the prospective study consisted of cDNA or gDNA derived from T cells, B-cell-depleted T cells, or PBMCs. The dataset comprised deeply sampled blood TCRbeta repertoires from subjects exposed to, actively infected with, or recovered from COVID-19. The repertoires were released in a freely available public database meant as a resource for research on the immune response to SARS-CoV-2. The samples were drawn from two sources: the first 160 participants of the ongoing ImmuneRACE study, and over 1,000 subjects contributed by 6 global collaborators. A de-identified subject ID, COVID-19 status, age in years and sex were almost always included in the sample metadata. Where available, HLA class I and class II types were taken from metadata supplied by the sample provider and were not determined by assay-based typing. Broad study findings and their caveats: How much clinical and demographic metadata was included differed by source and by participant, and the metadata was provided uncurated.

In Seattle, one collaborating source enrolled patients while the infection was active and tracked those patients longitudinally over the course of disease. The collaborating institutions used their own protocols to collect whole blood in K2EDTA tubes. For TCRbeta analysis, collaborators shipped samples as frozen whole blood, isolated PBMCs, or DNA extracted from either of those sample types. TCRbeta CDR3 regions were amplified from genomic DNA by means of the immunoSEQ Assay, a bias-controlled multiplex PCR. The source study handled its data this way. Within the assay, amplification of reference gene primers was used to estimate how many nucleated cells each sample contained. Sequence reads were collapsed and filtered to measure the absolute abundance of every unique TCRbeta CDR3 rearrangement. For each sample, productive Simpson clonality was calculated as the square root of Simpson's diversity index across productive rearrangements. In its TCRdb copy, this immuneACCESS table keeps in-frame sequences only and misses some clones. Where compared with another copy, unresolved V genes explain less than half of these, and the others have no known cause. Clone size and V and J calls were adopted from that table, with D and trimming inferred from the DNA. For this sample the table gives approximately 260,000 clones, of which nearly 90% were detected only once. The ten largest clones represent about 2% of the sample.

The TCR comes from a woman in her sixties or seventies with COVID-19, enrolled during active disease. The rearrangement combines TRBV2 with TRBJ1-2; TRBD1 is a weak D gene call, 6 bases matching. The sample consisted of peripheral blood. At the DNA level, the sequence is TGTGCCAGCCGACGGGACACACAATATGGCTACACCTTC. This translates into CASRRDTQYGYTF.